A selection of T cell receptor beta chains follows, all from one sample in a study of blood T cell repertoires in COVID-19. Measured with immunoSEQ multiplex PCR; TCRdb has only the in-frame clones, and not every one. The sample contains some 140,000 clones, 65% to 90% of which appear only once. The sequencing input was peripheral blood. The receptors shown here come from a woman aged 55-70 years with COVID-19, enrolled during active disease. The CDR3 runs from the conserved cysteine through the conserved F or W. A D gene is named only where the DNA matches it firmly. Expanded clones get a size class; other rows say once, few or many, or leave the size out.

>TRBV7-2|TRBJ1-6|TRBD1|.
TGTGCCAGCAGCCCCGGACAGGGGGCTACCATCAGTTCACCCCTCCACTTT
CASSPGQGATISSPLHF
>TRBV24-1|TRBJ2-1|TRBD1|once
TGTGCCACCAGTGATTTTTCCCGGGACAGGGGGTACAATGAGCAGTTCTTC
CATSDFSRDRGYNEQFF
>TRBV3-1/TRBV3-2|TRBJ2-2|TRBD2|.
TGTGCCAGCAGACTAGCGGGAGGCACCGGGGAGCTGTTTTTT
CASRLAGGTGELFF
>TRBV6-6|TRBJ1-4|.|once
TGTGCCAGCAGTTACCCGGGAGCTAATGAAAAACTGTTTTTT
CASSYPGANEKLFF
>TRBV12-1|TRBJ1-1|.|.
TGTGCCAGCAGCCCTGATCGGACAGGGGGACGCCTCATTAGGGGTGAAGCTTTCTTT
CASSPDRTGGRLIRGEAFF
>TRBV29-1|TRBJ2-1|TRBD2|.
TGCAGTACCTCTAGCGGGGGAACCTACAATGAGCAGTTCTTC
CSTSSGGTYNEQFF
>TRBV5-1|TRBJ2-2|.|few
TGCGCCAGCAGCTCCGGGACTTCGAACACCGGGGAGCTGTTTTTT
CASSSGTSNTGELFF
>TRBV19|TRBJ2-5|TRBD2|.
TGTGCCAGTAAGGGACTAGCGGTGCGGGAGGGAGAGACCCAGTACTTC
CASKGLAVREGETQYF
>TRBV7-8|TRBJ2-3|.|.
TGTGCCAGCAGCTTAGTGCCCAGGGGTAGCACAGATACGCAGTATTTT
CASSLVPRGSTDTQYF
>TRBV19|TRBJ2-1|TRBD2|few
TGTGCCAGTAGTAAGGGAGCGGGGGCCTACAATGAGCAGTTCTTC
CASSKGAGAYNEQFF
>TRBV5-4|TRBJ2-7|.|.
TGTGCCAGCAGCTTGACCGGGACTCACTACGAGCAGTACTTC
CASSLTGTHYEQYF
>TRBV18|TRBJ1-3|TRBD1|.
TGTGCCAGCTCACCACGGGACAGGGCCCACCTCAACTCTGGAAACACCATATATTTT
CASSPRDRAHLNSGNTIYF
>TRBV10-1|TRBJ1-1|.|.
TGCGCCAGCAGTGCTGCAACAGGTATCAACACTGAAGCTTTCTTT
CASSAATGINTEAFF
>TRBV10-3|TRBJ2-4|.|.
TGTGCCATCAGTGCTTTACAAGGGGACATTCAGTACTTC
CAISALQGDIQYF
>TRBV29-1|TRBJ2-5|TRBD2|.
TGCAGCGTTGAAGATCTAGCGGGATCAGAGACCCAGTACTTC
CSVEDLAGSETQYF
>TRBV6-6|TRBJ2-4|.|.
TGTGCCACCACGGCCTCCGGGACTTTAAACATTCAGTACTTC
CATTASGTLNIQYF
>TRBV7-3|TRBJ2-1|TRBD2|.
TGTGCCAGCAGCTTAGGTCTAGCGGGGAGGGATGAGCAGTTCTTC
CASSLGLAGRDEQFF
>TRBV18|TRBJ1-2|TRBD1|.
TGTGCCAGCTCATCGGACAGGGAACATGGCTACACCTTC
CASSSDREHGYTF
>TRBV7-2|TRBJ1-1|TRBD1|.
TGTGCCAGCAGCTGGGACAGGGGAATGAACACTGAAGCTTTCTTT
CASSWDRGMNTEAFF
>TRBV30|TRBJ1-2|.|.
TGTGCCTGGGACAGTAACTATGGCTACACCTTC
CAWDSNYGYTF
>TRBV29-1|TRBJ2-7|.|.
TGCAGCGTTGAGGTGCAGGCGGGCTACGAGCAGTACTTC
CSVEVQAGYEQYF
>TRBV7-9|TRBJ2-1|TRBD2|.
TGTGCCAGCAGCACCGCATTACTAGCGGGAGTTATTGAGCAGTTCTTC
CASSTALLAGVIEQFF
>TRBV18|TRBJ2-7|.|.
TGTGCCAGCTCACCGGGTAGCGTGCCATCCTACGAGCAGTACTTC
CASSPGSVPSYEQYF
>TRBV30|TRBJ1-1|TRBD1|.
TGTGCCTTGGCAGGGGGCGCGGACACTGAAGCTTTCTTT
CALAGGADTEAFF
>TRBV6-5|TRBJ1-1|TRBD1|few
TGTGCCAGCCGAGACAGGGTTGGAGTTGGGGCTTTCTTT
CASRDRVGVGAFF
>TRBV18|TRBJ1-6|.|.
TGTGCCAGCTCACCGCAGGTCGATAATTCACCCCTCCACTTT
CASSPQVDNSPLHF
>TRBV6-6|TRBJ2-1|TRBD2|few
TGTGCCAGCAGTACTCCCGTCGGTAGCGGGGGAAATGAGCAGTTCTTC
CASSTPVGSGGNEQFF
>TRBV19|TRBJ2-2|TRBD2|.
TGTGCCAGCTGTAGCGGGAGATACGACACCGGGGAGCTGTTTTTT
CASCSGRYDTGELFF
>TRBV11-3|TRBJ2-7|.|.
TGTGCCAGCAGCTCTAGCCGGGGGAACGAGCAGTACTTC
CASSSSRGNEQYF
>TRBV2|TRBJ1-5|TRBD1|.
TGTGCCAGCTGGGAAGGGGACAGGGGGTTTCCCCAGCATTTT
CASWEGDRGFPQHF
>TRBV5-1|TRBJ1-2|.|few
TGCGCCAGCAGCGCTGCGGCTACAGGGCATGGCTACACCTTC
CASSAAATGHGYTF
>TRBV2|TRBJ2-1|TRBD2|.
TGTGCCAGCAGTGACGCCCCGGGACTAGCGGGGTTGAATGAGCAGTTCTTC
CASSDAPGLAGLNEQFF
>TRBV20-1|TRBJ2-7|.|.
TGCAGTGCTAGAGTGGGCCAGGGCCAGCACTTC
CSARVGQGQHF
>TRBV19|TRBJ1-5|TRBD1|.
TGTGCCAGTAGTATCCGTTACAGGGGGCGGGCGGATTTAGGACAGCCCCAGCATTTT
CASSIRYRGRADLGQPQHF
>TRBV19|TRBJ2-2|.|.
TGTGCCAGTAGAAGGACAGAGAACACCGGGGAGCTGTTTTTT
CASRRTENTGELFF
>TRBV7-9|TRBJ1-2|.|.
TGTGCCAGCAGAAACGAGCAGGGGCGAGGAGGCTACACCTTC
CASRNEQGRGGYTF
>TRBV6-5|TRBJ1-3|.|.
TGTGCCAGCAGTTTGGTACGGGTTGACTCTGGAAACACCATATATTTT
CASSLVRVDSGNTIYF
>TRBV5-1|TRBJ1-2|TRBD1|once
TGCGCCAGCAGCTTGGGACAGGGCACACTAAACTATGGCTACACCTTC
CASSLGQGTLNYGYTF
>TRBV7-9|TRBJ1-1|.|.
TGTGCCAGCAGCTTAACCCGGGTCGTGACTATTTCTAATACTGAAGCTTTCTTT
CASSLTRVVTISNTEAFF
>TRBV16|TRBJ2-2|.|.
TGTGCCAGCAGCCAATACGGGAACACCGGGGAGCTGTTTTTT
CASSQYGNTGELFF
>TRBV14|TRBJ1-2|.|.
TGTGCCAGCAGCCAATATCGGGGAGGGGGCTACACCTTC
CASSQYRGGGYTF
>TRBV6-5|TRBJ1-5|.|.
TGTGCCAGCCGCCCGTACGGTAGCAATCAGCCCCAGCATTTT
CASRPYGSNQPQHF
>TRBV6-5|TRBJ1-5|.|.
TGTGCCAGCAGCCCCGTCGTTAGAGGTCAGCCCCAGCATTTT
CASSPVVRGQPQHF
>TRBV6-5|TRBJ1-6|TRBD1|.
TGTGCCAGCAGTTACTCAGACAGGGGGGATTCACCCCTCCACTTT
CASSYSDRGDSPLHF
>TRBV5-5|TRBJ2-5|TRBD1|.
TGTGCCAGCAGACAGGGGCTTGCGGAGACCCAGTACTTC
CASRQGLAETQYF
>TRBV24-1|TRBJ2-1|.|.
TGTGCCACCAGTTCCGGGGGAGTCTTGAATGAGCAGTTCTTC
CATSSGGVLNEQFF
>TRBV6-5|TRBJ1-1|.|.
TGTGCCAGCAGCCCCCTTGGTAGGGGCACTGAAGCTTTCTTT
CASSPLGRGTEAFF
>TRBV6-1|TRBJ1-2|.|.
TGTGCCAGCAGTGAGATTGGGACATATAACTATGGCTACACCTTC
CASSEIGTYNYGYTF
>TRBV14|TRBJ2-5|.|.
TGTGCCAGCAGCCAAGATAGTTCCCGGGGGTACCAAGAGACCCAGTACTTC
CASSQDSSRGYQETQYF
>TRBV24-1|TRBJ1-3|.|.
TGTGCCACCAGTGATTGTTGGACCGGGAGCTCTGGAAACACCATATATTTT
CATSDCWTGSSGNTIYF
>TRBV21-1|TRBJ2-3|.|.
TGTGCCAGCAGCAAGCGAGGGACTAGCGCTAGCACAGATACGCAGTATTTT
CASSKRGTSASTDTQYF